A selection of T cell receptor beta chains follows, all from one sample in a study of regulatory T cells in long-lasting Graves disease. MiXCR, run by TCRdb on the multiplex PCR reads, gives a single entry per CDR3 protein. This sample has roughly 350,000 distinct CDR3 sequences, with about a sixth found just once. The same specimen was also included in a second study, on T cells in Graves' hyperthyroidism and ophthalmopathy.

The sequencing used peripheral blood mononuclear cells (PBMCs), collected at new diagnosis, from a patient treated with antithyroid drugs. The source of these receptors is a woman aged 18-29 years with Graves disease. CDR3s include the opening cysteine and the closing phenylalanine or tryptophan. The D gene is left open where the match is weak. Rows may omit the clone size; those that give it use once, few, many or a size class.

d_call j_call clone_size v_call cdr3_nt cdr3_aa
- TRBJ2-3 - TRBV29-1 TGCAGCGGGGGGGGGCGATACACAGATACGCAGTATTTT CSGGGRYTDTQYF
- TRBJ1-5 many TRBV28 TGTGCCAGCAGTTCTAACAGGTTAGATCAGCCCCAGCATTTT CASSSNRLDQPQHF
TRBD1 TRBJ1-1 many TRBV29-1 TGCAGCTCCTACCCAGGGGGGCGGAACACTGAAGCTTTCTTT CSSYPGGRNTEAFF
TRBD1 TRBJ1-5 many TRBV11-2 TGTGCCAGCAGCCGGCTGACAGGGGTGACTCAGCCCCAGCATTTT CASSRLTGVTQPQHF
- TRBJ1-6 many TRBV27 TGTGCCAGCAGCCCCAGAAGCTCCTATAATTCACCCCTCCACTTT CASSPRSSYNSPLHF
- TRBJ2-5 many TRBV2 TGTGCCAGCAGTGACGACGGACCCCAACCCACGTACTTC CASSDDGPQPTYF
TRBD2 TRBJ2-7 - TRBV5-1 TGCGCCAGCAGCTTTCGTCTAGCGGGAGGCTCCTACGAGCAGTACTTC CASSFRLAGGSYEQYF
- TRBJ2-3 many TRBV5-1 TGCGCCAGCAGCTTTGAGGGGAAAAGCACAGATACGCAGTATTTT CASSFEGKSTDTQYF
TRBD1 TRBJ2-3 many TRBV7-9 TGTGCCAGCAGCCCTCCGGGACAGACAGATACGCAGTATTTT CASSPPGQTDTQYF
TRBD1 TRBJ1-6 many TRBV30 TGTGCCTGGAGTGTACGGGGACAGGGGGGTTCACCCCTCCACTTT CAWSVRGQGGSPLHF
TRBD1 TRBJ2-4 - TRBV15 TGTGCCACCAGCAGGGACAGGGTGGGGGACATTCAGTACTTC CATSRDRVGDIQYF
TRBD2 TRBJ2-1 few TRBV19 TGTGCCAGTAGTCTACCCAGCGGGAGATCCTACAATGAGCAGTTCTTC CASSLPSGRSYNEQFF
- TRBJ2-3 many TRBV3-1 TGTGCCAGCTCGGACACAGATACGCAGTATTTT CASSDTDTQYF
- TRBJ2-2 many TRBV28 TGTGCCAGCAGTTTTCGGGAGAGCGGGGAGCTGTTTTTT CASSFRESGELFF
- TRBJ2-4 many TRBV2 TGTGCCAGCAGTGCGGACGAAGCCAAAAACATTCAGTACTTC CASSADEAKNIQYF
- TRBJ2-5 - TRBV25-1 TGTGCCAGCAGTGAACCCCACCAAGAGACCCAGTACTTC CASSEPHQETQYF
- TRBJ2-3 many TRBV20-1 TGCAGTTCATATTACGGGGCCAAAACAGATACGCAGTATTTT CSSYYGAKTDTQYF
TRBD2 TRBJ2-5 - TRBV5-1 TGCGCCAGCACAGCGGCGGGAGCCCAAGAGACCCAGTACTTC CASTAAGAQETQYF
- TRBJ2-5 many TRBV11-2 TGTGCCAGCAGCTTCCGACCCCCACGGGAGACCCAGTACTTC CASSFRPPRETQYF
TRBD2 TRBJ2-1 many TRBV29-1 TGCAGCGTTGGGACTAGCTGGTACAATGAGCAGTTCTTC CSVGTSWYNEQFF
TRBD1 TRBJ1-5 - TRBV28 TGTGCCAGCACGCCGGGACAGGGTAGCAATCAGCCCCAGCATTTT CASTPGQGSNQPQHF
TRBD1 TRBJ2-7 many TRBV11-2 TGTGCCAGCAGCTTATTCCGGACAGGGTTAAGAGCCTACGAGCAGTACTTC CASSLFRTGLRAYEQYF
TRBD2 TRBJ2-1 many TRBV28 TGTGCCAGCAGTTTACCAAACCTAGCGGGAGGAGTCGGTGAGCAGTTCTTC CASSLPNLAGGVGEQFF
- TRBJ2-5 few TRBV12-3/TRBV12-4 TGTGCCAGCAGTCGGGGGGCCCTCCAAGAGACCCAGTACTTC CASSRGALQETQYF
- TRBJ1-1 many TRBV18 TGTGCCAGCTCATCACAGAGCATGAACACTGAAGCTTTCTTT CASSSQSMNTEAFF
TRBD1 TRBJ2-6 - TRBV2 TGTGCCAGCAGTTTGTCCGGGACAGTTTTAAGACGAACTGGGGCCAACGTCCTGACTTTC CASSLSGTVLRRTGANVLTF
- TRBJ1-5 many TRBV11-3 TGTGCCAGCAGACAGGGTAAAACGGCCCGAAGCAATCAGCCCCAGCATTTT CASRQGKTARSNQPQHF
TRBD2 TRBJ2-7 many TRBV3-1 TGTGCCAGCAGCCAAGGACAAGCGGGGGGCCGGACCTACGAGCAGTACTTC CASSQGQAGGRTYEQYF
- TRBJ1-1 few TRBV12-3/TRBV12-4 TGTGCCAGCACTCTACAGTTGAACACTGAAGCTTTCTTT CASTLQLNTEAFF
TRBD1 TRBJ1-2 few TRBV5-1 TGCGCCAGCAGCCTGACAGGGGAGTATGGCTACACCTTC CASSLTGEYGYTF
TRBD2 TRBJ2-2 - TRBV5-1 TGCGCCAGCAGCTTGGATCTAGCGGGAGTTCGGACCGGGGAGCTGTTTTTT CASSLDLAGVRTGELFF
- TRBJ2-7 - TRBV19 TGTGCCAGTAGTACCAACCAGGTGGGCCTCTACGAGCAGTACTTC CASSTNQVGLYEQYF
- TRBJ2-7 - TRBV19 TGTGCCAGTAGTATCTGGGCAGGGGCCTACGAGCAGTACTTC CASSIWAGAYEQYF
- TRBJ1-1 many TRBV5-1 TGCGCCAGCAGCTTCGGGGGTTCGGCTGAAGCTTTCTTT CASSFGGSAEAFF
TRBD2 TRBJ2-1 many TRBV7-3 TGTGCCAGCAGCTTCCTCCCGGGACTAGCGGGAGACAATGAGCAGTTCTTC CASSFLPGLAGDNEQFF
TRBD1 TRBJ2-5 many TRBV5-1 TGCGCCAGCAGCTTGGATCCAGGGGGTTCGACCCAGTACTTC CASSLDPGGSTQYF
- TRBJ1-6 - TRBV4-1 TGCGCCAGCAGCCAAGTACACGGGGGGAATTCACCCCTCCACTTT CASSQVHGGNSPLHF
TRBD2 TRBJ2-2 - TRBV6-1 TGTGCCAGCAGAATAGCGGGGGGGAACACCGGGGAGCTGTTTTTT CASRIAGGNTGELFF
TRBD1 TRBJ1-5 few TRBV28 TGTGCGGCCCGACAGGGTGGAATTAGCAATCAGCCCCAGCATTTT CAARQGGISNQPQHF
- TRBJ2-7 many TRBV10-1 TGCGCCAGCAGTGAGAGCACCTACGAGCAGTACTTC CASSESTYEQYF
- TRBJ2-5 many TRBV5-1 TGCGCCAGCAGCTTTGGGTCCAGGACTCAAGAGACCCAGTACTTC CASSFGSRTQETQYF
- TRBJ2-5 - TRBV11-2 TGTGCCAGCAGCCAGATTGCCGGGGCGCAAGAGACCCAGTACTTC CASSQIAGAQETQYF
- TRBJ1-5 many TRBV28 TGTGCCAGCAGGACAGGTCATAGCAATCAGCCCCAGCATTTT CASRTGHSNQPQHF
- TRBJ2-7 - TRBV4-2 TGTGCCAGCAGCCATAAGAGGGATAATAAAAACTACGAGCAGTACTTC CASSHKRDNKNYEQYF
TRBD1 TRBJ1-2 - TRBV2 TGTGCCAGCAGTGAAGTTGGGGCCGGGACAGGGGAAAACTATGGCTACACCTTC CASSEVGAGTGENYGYTF
- TRBJ2-5 many TRBV5-1 TGCGCCAGCAGCTACCTAGGGGGAACGGAGACCCAGTACTTC CASSYLGGTETQYF
TRBD2 TRBJ2-5 many TRBV28 TGTGCCAGCAACATAAGACTAGCGGGAGGTGACGGGTTGATATCAGAGACCCAGTACTTC CASNIRLAGGDGLISETQYF
- TRBJ2-1 - TRBV7-2 TGTGCCAGCAGCTTAGCTGGGGAGGAACTCTATCTGGGTAATGAGCAGTTCTTC CASSLAGEELYLGNEQFF
TRBD2 TRBJ2-1 many TRBV11-2 TGTGCCAGCAGCCCAACCCCGGGGGGGGATGAGCAGTTCTTC CASSPTPGGDEQFF
- TRBJ1-1 - TRBV5-1 TGCGCCAGCAACAGCCTCGAGAACACTGAAGCTTTCTTT CASNSLENTEAFF
TRBD2 TRBJ2-1 - TRBV5-1 TGCGCCAGCAGCTTAGAACTAGCGGGTTACAATGAGCAGTTCTTC CASSLELAGYNEQFF
- TRBJ1-2 - TRBV29-1 TGCAGCGTTGAAGGTCCCTCGGGGCTCCACTATGGCTACACCTTC CSVEGPSGLHYGYTF
TRBD2 TRBJ2-3 - TRBV7-9 TGTGCCAGCAGCTTTCCCCTAGCGGGAGCTACAGATACGCAGTATTTT CASSFPLAGATDTQYF
TRBD1 TRBJ2-3 many TRBV20-1 TGCAGTGTAATGGCAGGGGGCGAATCAGATACGCAGTATTTT CSVMAGGESDTQYF
- TRBJ2-1 many TRBV11-2 TGTGCCAGCAGCTTAGGGCTAGCAGTCCCCACTGAGCAGTTCTTC CASSLGLAVPTEQFF
- TRBJ1-1 many TRBV11-2 TGTGCCAGCAGCCTAGGATGGATGAACACTGAAGCTTTCTTT CASSLGWMNTEAFF
- TRBJ2-1 many TRBV11-2 TGTGCCAGCAGCCCCAGGGTGGGTTCCTACAATGAGCAGTTCTTC CASSPRVGSYNEQFF
TRBD1 TRBJ2-5 - TRBV15 TGTGCCACCAGCGCAAGGGGGCCTGGAGAGACCCAGTACTTC CATSARGPGETQYF
- TRBJ2-3 many TRBV3-1 TGTGCCAGCAGCCAAGATCGGGGGTCCTATAGCACAGATACGCAGTATTTT CASSQDRGSYSTDTQYF